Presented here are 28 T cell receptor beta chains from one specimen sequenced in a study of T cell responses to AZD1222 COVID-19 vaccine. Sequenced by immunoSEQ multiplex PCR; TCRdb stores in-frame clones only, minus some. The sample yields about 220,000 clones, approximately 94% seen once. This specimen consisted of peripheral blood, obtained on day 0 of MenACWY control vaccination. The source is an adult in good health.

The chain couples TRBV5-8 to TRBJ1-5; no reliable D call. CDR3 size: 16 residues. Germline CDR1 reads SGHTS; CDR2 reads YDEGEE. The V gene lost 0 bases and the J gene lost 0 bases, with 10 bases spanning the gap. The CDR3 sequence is CASSLDSGYSNQPQHF. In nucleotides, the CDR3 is TGTGCCAGCAGCTTGGACTCAGGATATAGCAATCAGCCCCAGCATTTT.

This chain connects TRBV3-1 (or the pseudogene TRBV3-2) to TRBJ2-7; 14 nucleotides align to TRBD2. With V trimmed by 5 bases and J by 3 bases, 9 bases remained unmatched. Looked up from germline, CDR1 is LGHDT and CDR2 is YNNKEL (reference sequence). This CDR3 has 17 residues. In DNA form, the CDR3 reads TGTGCCAGCAGCAAAACGGGACTAGCGGGGGAAATCTACGAGCAGTACTTC. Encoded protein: CASSKTGLAGEIYEQYF.

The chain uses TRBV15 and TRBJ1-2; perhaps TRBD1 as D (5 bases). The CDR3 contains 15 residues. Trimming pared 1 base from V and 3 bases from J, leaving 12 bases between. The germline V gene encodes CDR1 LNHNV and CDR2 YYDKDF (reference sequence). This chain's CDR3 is CATSRAGTNDYGYTF. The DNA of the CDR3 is TGTGCCACCAGCAGAGCCGGGACTAATGACTATGGCTACACCTTC.

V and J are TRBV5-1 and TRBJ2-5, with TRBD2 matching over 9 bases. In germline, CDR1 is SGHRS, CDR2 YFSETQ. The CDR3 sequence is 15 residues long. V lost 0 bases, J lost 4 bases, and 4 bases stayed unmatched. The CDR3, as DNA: TGCGCCAGCAGCTTGGCGGGCGGGGGGGCAGAGACCCAGTACTTC. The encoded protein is CASSLAGGGAETQYF.

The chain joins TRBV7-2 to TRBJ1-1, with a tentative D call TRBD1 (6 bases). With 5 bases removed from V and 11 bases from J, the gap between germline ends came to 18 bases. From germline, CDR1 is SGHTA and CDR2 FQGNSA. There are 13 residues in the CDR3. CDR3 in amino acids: CASSQTNRVGAFF. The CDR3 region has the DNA TGTGCCAGCAGCCAGACCAACAGGGTGGGGGCTTTCTTT.

The CDR3 sequence is CSASAPGVRTEAFF. CDR3 sequence (DNA): TGCAGTGCTAGTGCACCGGGGGTACGCACTGAAGCTTTCTTT. The J gene is TRBJ1-1, the V gene TRBV20-1, with D possibly matching TRBD1 (5 bases). The germline CDR1 and CDR2 sequences are DFQATT and SNEGSKA (reference sequence). The V and J ends lost 3 bases and 4 bases respectively, with 15 bases between them. This CDR3 contains 14 residues.

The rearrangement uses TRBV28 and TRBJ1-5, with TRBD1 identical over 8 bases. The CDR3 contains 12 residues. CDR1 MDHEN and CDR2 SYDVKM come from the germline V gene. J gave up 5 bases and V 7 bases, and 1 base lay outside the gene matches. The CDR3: CASNRGYQPQHF. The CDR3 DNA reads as TGTGCCAGCAACAGGGGGTATCAGCCCCAGCATTTT.

The CDR3 DNA sequence: TGTGCCAGCAGTCCCCCGGTAACGAGCTCCTATAATTCACCCCTCCACTTT. Residues: CASSPPVTSSYNSPLHF. The gene calls are TRBV28 and TRBJ1-6; the D is unclear. The germline V and J ends were trimmed by 5 bases and 0 bases, with 14 bases remaining between them. Germline V gene data show CDR1 as MDHEN and CDR2 as SYDVKM. CDR3 length: 17 residues.

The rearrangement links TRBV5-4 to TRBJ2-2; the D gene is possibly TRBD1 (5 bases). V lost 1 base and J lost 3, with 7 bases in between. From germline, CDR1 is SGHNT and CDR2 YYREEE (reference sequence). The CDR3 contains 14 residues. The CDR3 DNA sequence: TGTGCCAGCAGCTTGACCAGGGACACCGGGGAGCTGTTTTTT. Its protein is CASSLTRDTGELFF.

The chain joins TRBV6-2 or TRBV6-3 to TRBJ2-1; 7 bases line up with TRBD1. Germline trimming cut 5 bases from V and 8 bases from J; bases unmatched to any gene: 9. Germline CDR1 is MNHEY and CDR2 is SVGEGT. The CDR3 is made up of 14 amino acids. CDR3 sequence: CASSDYRGLDEQFF. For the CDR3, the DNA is TGTGCCAGCAGTGACTACAGGGGTTTAGATGAGCAGTTCTTC.

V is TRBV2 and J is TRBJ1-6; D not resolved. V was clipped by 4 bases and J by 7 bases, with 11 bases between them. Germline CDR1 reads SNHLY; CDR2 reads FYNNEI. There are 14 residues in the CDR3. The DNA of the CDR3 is TGTGCCAGCAGTGGACGGATTGGGAATTCACCCCTCCACTTT. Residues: CASSGRIGNSPLHF.

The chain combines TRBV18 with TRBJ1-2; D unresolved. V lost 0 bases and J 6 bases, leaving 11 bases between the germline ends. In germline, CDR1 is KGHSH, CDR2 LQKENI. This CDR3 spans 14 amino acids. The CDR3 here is CASSPPAKRDGYTF. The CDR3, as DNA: TGTGCCAGCTCACCACCCGCCAAGAGGGATGGCTACACCTTC.

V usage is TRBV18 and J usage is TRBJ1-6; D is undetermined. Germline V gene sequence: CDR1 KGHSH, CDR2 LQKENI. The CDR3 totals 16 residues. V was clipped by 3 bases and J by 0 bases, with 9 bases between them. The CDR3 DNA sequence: TGTGCCAGCTCACCCCTAGGGAGCTCCTATAATTCACCCCTCCACTTT. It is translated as CASSPLGSSYNSPLHF. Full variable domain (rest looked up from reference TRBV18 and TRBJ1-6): NAGVMQNPRHLVRRRGQEARLRCSPMKGHSHVYWYRQLPEEGLKFMVYLQKENIIDESGMPKERFSAEFPKEGPSILRIQQVVRGDSAAYFCASSPLGSSYNSPLHFGNGTRLTVT.

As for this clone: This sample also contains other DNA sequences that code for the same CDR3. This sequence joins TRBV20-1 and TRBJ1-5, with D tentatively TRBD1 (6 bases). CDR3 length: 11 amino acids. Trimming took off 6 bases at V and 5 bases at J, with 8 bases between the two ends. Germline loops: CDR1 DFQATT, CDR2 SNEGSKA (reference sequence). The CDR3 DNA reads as TGCAGTGCCAGACAGGATCAGCCCCAGCATTTT. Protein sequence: CSARQDQPQHF.

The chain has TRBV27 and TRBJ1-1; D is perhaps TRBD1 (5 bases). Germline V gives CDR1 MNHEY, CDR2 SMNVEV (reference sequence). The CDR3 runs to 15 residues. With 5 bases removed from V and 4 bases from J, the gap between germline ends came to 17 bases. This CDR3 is CASSASGNIGTEAFF. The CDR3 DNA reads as TGTGCCAGCAGTGCTTCAGGGAATATCGGCACTGAAGCTTTCTTT.

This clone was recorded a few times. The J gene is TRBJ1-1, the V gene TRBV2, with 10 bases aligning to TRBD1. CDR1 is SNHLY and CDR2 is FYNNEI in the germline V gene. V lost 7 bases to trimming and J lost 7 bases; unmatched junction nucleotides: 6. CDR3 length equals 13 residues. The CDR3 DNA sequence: TGTGCCAGCAAAGGGACAGGGGTTGGTGAAGCTTTCTTT. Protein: CASKGTGVGEAFF.

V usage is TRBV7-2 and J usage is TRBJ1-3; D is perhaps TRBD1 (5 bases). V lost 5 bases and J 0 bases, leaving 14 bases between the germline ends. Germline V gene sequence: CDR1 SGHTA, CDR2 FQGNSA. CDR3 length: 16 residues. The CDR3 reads CASSPQGRSSGNTIYF. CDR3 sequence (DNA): TGTGCCAGCAGCCCCCAGGGACGGTCCTCTGGAAACACCATATATTTT.

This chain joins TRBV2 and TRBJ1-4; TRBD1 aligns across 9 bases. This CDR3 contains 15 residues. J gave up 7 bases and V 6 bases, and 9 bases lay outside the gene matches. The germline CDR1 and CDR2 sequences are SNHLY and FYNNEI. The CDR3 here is CASRGQGNAGEKLFF. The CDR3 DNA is TGTGCCAGCAGGGGACAGGGTAACGCGGGTGAAAAACTGTTTTTT.

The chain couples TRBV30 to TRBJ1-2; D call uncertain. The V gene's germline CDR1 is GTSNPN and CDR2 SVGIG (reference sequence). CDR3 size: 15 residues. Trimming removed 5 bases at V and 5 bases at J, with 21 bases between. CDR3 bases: TGTGCCTGGGGCAGGACCCGAGGAACGGGGTATGGCTACACCTTC. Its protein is CAWGRTRGTGYGYTF.

CDR3 sequence reads: CASSLYRGRNEKLFF. CDR3 coding DNA: TGTGCCAGCAGTCTTTACAGGGGACGTAATGAAAAACTGTTTTTT. The chain combines TRBV2 with TRBJ1-4; 7 bases are a match to TRBD1. The trim removed 5 bases at V and 4 bases at J, leaving 7 bases unmatched. Per germline, CDR1 SNHLY and CDR2 FYNNEI. The CDR3 is 15 residues long.

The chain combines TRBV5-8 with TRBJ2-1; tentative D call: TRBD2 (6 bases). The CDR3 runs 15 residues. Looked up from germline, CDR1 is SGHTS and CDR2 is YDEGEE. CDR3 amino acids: CATTRGGAVYNEQFF. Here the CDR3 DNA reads TGTGCAACGACTCGAGGCGGGGCGGTGTACAATGAGCAGTTCTTC.

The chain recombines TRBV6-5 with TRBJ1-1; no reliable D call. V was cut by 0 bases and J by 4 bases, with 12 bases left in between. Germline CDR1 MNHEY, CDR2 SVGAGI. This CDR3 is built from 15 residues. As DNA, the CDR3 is TGTGCCAGCAGTTACTCGGAGAGGAGTGGCACTGAAGCTTTCTTT. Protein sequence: CASSYSERSGTEAFF.

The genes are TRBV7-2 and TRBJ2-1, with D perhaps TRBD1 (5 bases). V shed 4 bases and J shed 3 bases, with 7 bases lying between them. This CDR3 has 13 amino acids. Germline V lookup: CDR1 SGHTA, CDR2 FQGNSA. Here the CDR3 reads CASSWTSYNEQFF. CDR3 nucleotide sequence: TGTGCCAGCAGCTGGACAAGCTACAATGAGCAGTTCTTC.

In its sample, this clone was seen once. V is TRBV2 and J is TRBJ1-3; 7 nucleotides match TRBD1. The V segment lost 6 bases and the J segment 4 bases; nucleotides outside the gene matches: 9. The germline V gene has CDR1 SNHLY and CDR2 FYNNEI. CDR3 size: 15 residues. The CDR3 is CASSFGQVSGNTIYF. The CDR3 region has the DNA TGTGCCAGCAGCTTCGGACAGGTCTCCGGAAACACCATATATTTT.

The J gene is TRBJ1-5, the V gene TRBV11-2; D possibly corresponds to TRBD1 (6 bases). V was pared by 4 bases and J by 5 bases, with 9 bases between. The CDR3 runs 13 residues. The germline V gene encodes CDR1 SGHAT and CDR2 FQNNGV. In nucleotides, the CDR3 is TGTGCCAGCAGCTCTGGACAGCATCAGCCCCAGCATTTT. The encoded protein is CASSSGQHQPQHF.

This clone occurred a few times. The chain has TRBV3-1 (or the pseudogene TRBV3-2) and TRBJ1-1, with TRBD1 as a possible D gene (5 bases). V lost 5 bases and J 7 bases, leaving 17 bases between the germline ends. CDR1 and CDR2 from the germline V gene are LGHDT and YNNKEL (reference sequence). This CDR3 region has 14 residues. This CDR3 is CASSGGRGTVEAFF. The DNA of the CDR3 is TGTGCCAGCAGCGGGGGGAGGGGTACCGTTGAAGCTTTCTTT.

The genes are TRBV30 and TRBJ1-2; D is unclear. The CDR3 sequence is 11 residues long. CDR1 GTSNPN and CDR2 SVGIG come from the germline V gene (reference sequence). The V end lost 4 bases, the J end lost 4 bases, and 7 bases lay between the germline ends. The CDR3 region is CAWMMGYGYTF. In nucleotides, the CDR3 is TGTGCCTGGATGATGGGCTATGGCTACACCTTC.

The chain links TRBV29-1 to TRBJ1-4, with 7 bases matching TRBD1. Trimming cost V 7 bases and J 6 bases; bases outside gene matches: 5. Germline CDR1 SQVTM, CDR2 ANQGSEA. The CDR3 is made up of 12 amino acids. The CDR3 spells CSGGGGDEKLFF. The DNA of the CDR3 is TGCAGCGGGGGAGGGGGCGATGAAAAACTGTTTTTT.